These 20 T cell receptor beta chains originate from one sample sequenced in a study of cytomegalovirus exposure and HLA in healthy donors. 13 Jbeta primers and 60 Vbeta primers were used for the PCR. Sequencing used immunoSEQ multiplex PCR; TCRdb keeps in-frame clones, though not all of them. The sample includes about 170,000 clones, 75% to 90% of them seen just once. The material sequenced was PBMCs. The receptor source for this set is a male donor in good health and CMV-seronegative.

Written as DNA, the CDR3 is TGTGCCAGCAGCTTATCTTCAGGGTACAATGAGCAGTTCTTC. It yields the protein CASSLSSGYNEQFF. The rearrangement joins TRBV7-2 to TRBJ2-1, with D perhaps TRBD1 (5 bases). Trimming removed 2 bases from V and 4 bases from J, with 9 bases in between. Germline CDR1 reads SGHTA; CDR2 reads FQGNSA. The CDR3 sequence is 14 residues long. Variable domain in full (rest from reference TRBV7-2 and TRBJ2-1): GAGVSQSPSNKVTEKGKDVELRCDPISGHTALYWYRQSLGQGLEFLIYFQGNSAPDKSGLPSDRFSAERTGGSVSTLTIQRTQQEDSAVYLCASSLSSGYNEQFFGPGTRLTVL.

The V and J genes are TRBV4-1 and TRBJ1-4; 10 bases are shared with TRBD1. Germline lookup yields CDR1 MGHRA and CDR2 YSYEKL. The CDR3 loop spans 12 amino acids. V was pared by 9 bases and J by 8 bases, with 3 bases of the junction left unmatched. The CDR3 protein is CASTGQGEKLFF. The CDR3 DNA reads as TGCGCCAGTACGGGACAGGGGGAAAAACTGTTTTTT.

V is TRBV5-8 and J is TRBJ1-5; D uncertain. The CDR3 contains 16 residues. The V gene's germline CDR1 is SGHTS and CDR2 YDEGEE. With 7 bases removed from V and 2 bases from J, the gap between germline ends came to 19 bases. CDR3 nucleotides: TGTGCCAGCGGACCGAGGGAGATCTTGCGCAATCAGCCCCAGCATTTT. The encoded protein is CASGPREILRNQPQHF.

The J gene is TRBJ2-5, the V gene TRBV4-1, with 7 bases fitting TRBD2. V shed 2 bases and J 5 bases; nucleotides not matched to a gene: 14. This CDR3 is 17 amino acids long. Looked up from germline, CDR1 is MGHRA and CDR2 is YSYEKL. The DNA for the CDR3 is TGCGCCAGCAGCCAACTAGGGCTAGCGGACAAAAGTGAGACCCAGTACTTC. Translating it yields CASSQLGLADKSETQYF.

The gene calls are TRBV7-9 and TRBJ2-1, with TRBD1 matching 7 bases. V gave up 3 bases and J gave up 5 bases; unmatched junction bases: 4. The CDR3 spans 14 residues. CDR1 SEHNR and CDR2 FQNEAQ come from the germline V gene (reference sequence). The CDR3 reads CASSFPDRHNEQFF. The CDR3 region has the DNA TGTGCCAGCAGCTTTCCGGACAGGCACAATGAGCAGTTCTTC.

The chain couples TRBV2 to TRBJ2-2, with D possibly matching TRBD2 (5 bases). CDR1 and CDR2 from the germline V gene are SNHLY and FYNNEI. This CDR3 spans 13 amino acids. Deletions cut 6 bases from V and 3 bases from J, with 8 bases between. CDR3: CASRRGYTGELFF. The CDR3 nucleotides read TGTGCCAGCAGACGGGGATACACCGGGGAGCTGTTTTTT. Filled out from reference TRBV2 and TRBJ2-2, the complete variable domain reads EPEVTQTPSHQVTQMGQEVILRCVPISNHLYFYWYRQILGQKVEFLVSFYNNEISEKSEIFDDQFSVERPDGSNFTLKIRSTKLEDSAMYFCASRRGYTGELFFGEGSRLTVL.

The chain joins TRBV4-3 to TRBJ1-4; D unclear. The CDR3 sequence is 13 residues long. Germline V gene data show CDR1 as LGHNA and CDR2 as YSLEER. Trimming removed 4 bases at V and 2 bases at J, with 5 bases between. In DNA form, the CDR3 reads TGCGCCAGCAGCCCGTATACTAATGAAAAACTGTTTTTT. This sequence encodes CASSPYTNEKLFF.

The V and J genes are TRBV27 and TRBJ1-6, with D tentatively TRBD1 (5 bases). Germline V gene lookup returns CDR1 MNHEY and CDR2 SMNVEV (reference sequence). V was pared by 9 bases and J by 14 bases, with 23 bases between. The CDR3 sequence is 14 residues long. DNA of the CDR3: TGTGCCAGTCAGATCTACCGCGGGGCTCCTGCCCTCCACTTT. Translating it yields CASQIYRGAPALHF.

The chain employs TRBV6-5 and TRBJ2-7; a weak D match, TRBD2 (6 bases). V was clipped by 7 bases and J by 6 bases, with 22 bases between them. Germline V gene lookup returns CDR1 MNHEY and CDR2 SVGAGI. The CDR3 length is 15 residues. The CDR3 region has the DNA TGTGCCAGCACCGGGAGCGTGGACAAGGGCCTCGAGCAGTACTTC. Its translation: CASTGSVDKGLEQYF.

The rearrangement uses TRBV4-2 and TRBJ2-5; TRBD2 aligns across 9 bases. The CDR3 has 17 amino acids. V was clipped by 1 base and J by 2 bases; unmatched bases: 8. Germline loops: CDR1 LGHNA, CDR2 YNFKEQ. The CDR3 sequence: CASSQGASGGLQETQYF. The DNA of the CDR3 is TGTGCCAGCAGCCAAGGGGCCAGCGGGGGGCTACAAGAGACCCAGTACTTC.

This chain joins TRBV6-5 and TRBJ1-1; D may be TRBD1 (6 bases). V was shortened by 0 bases and J by 0 bases, with 11 bases between the two germline ends. This CDR3 has 16 residues. Germline CDR1 and CDR2: MNHEY and SVGAGI. The DNA of the CDR3 is TGTGCCAGCAGTTACTCGTTTCAGGGGATGAACACTGAAGCTTTCTTT. Protein sequence: CASSYSFQGMNTEAFF.

This clone was recorded only once. The chain joins TRBV7-8 to TRBJ1-1; TRBD1 might be the D (6 bases). The germline CDR1 and CDR2 sequences are SGHVS and FQNEAQ. V lost 5 bases and J lost 9, with 16 bases in between. The CDR3 runs to 13 residues. The CDR3: CASSPGQTGQAFF. The CDR3 nucleotides read TGTGCCAGCAGCCCCGGACAGACAGGACAAGCTTTCTTT.

The V gene is TRBV7-9, the J gene TRBJ2-1, with 11 nucleotides matching TRBD2. CDR3 length: 18 residues. CDR1 is SEHNR, CDR2 FQNEAQ, per germline (reference sequence). V shed 0 bases, J shed 1 base, and the junction held 5 bases outside the gene matches. The CDR3 bases are TGTGCCAGCAGCTTAGCGGCTAGCGGGGGGAGATCCTACAATGAGCAGTTCTTC. Translating it yields CASSLAASGGRSYNEQFF.

The CDR3 protein is CASSQGVRQGAYGYTF. In nucleotides, the CDR3 is TGCGCCAGCAGCCAAGGGGTGAGACAGGGGGCCTATGGCTACACCTTC. The V call is TRBV4-1, the J call TRBJ1-2; 10 nucleotides align to TRBD1. This CDR3 has 16 residues. V lost 1 base and J lost 4; bases outside the gene matches: 6. CDR1 and CDR2 (germline): MGHRA, YSYEKL.

The rearrangement uses TRBV29-1 and TRBJ1-4; no clear D gene. This CDR3 is 12 amino acids long. The V end was cut by 1 base, the J end by 7 bases, with 7 bases between. CDR1 and CDR2 from the germline V gene are SQVTM and ANQGSEA. As DNA, the CDR3 is TGCAGCGTTGAAGCGGGAACTGAAAAACTGTTTTTT. Protein sequence: CSVEAGTEKLFF.

The chain carries TRBV5-1 and TRBJ2-1, with D possibly being TRBD1 (5 bases). The CDR3 loop spans 15 amino acids. Trimming took 0 bases from V and 7 from J, leaving 14 bases between them. CDR1 SGHRS and CDR2 YFSETQ come from the germline V gene. DNA for the CDR3: TGCGCCAGCAGCTTGGAAGGGTTTGCAGGGAATGAGCAGTTCTTC. Protein sequence: CASSLEGFAGNEQFF.

The genes are TRBV2 and TRBJ2-3; D remains unclear. The CDR3 runs to 12 residues. Per the germline V gene, CDR1 is SNHLY and CDR2 is FYNNEI. The V gene lost 3 bases and the J gene lost 4 bases, with 5 bases spanning the gap. The CDR3 here is CASSDEADTQYF. The CDR3 nucleotides are TGTGCCAGCAGTGACGAGGCAGATACGCAGTATTTT.

The chain recombines TRBV19 with TRBJ1-1; TRBD1 agrees at 12 bases. CDR1 LNHDA and CDR2 SQIVND come from the germline V gene (reference sequence). Unmatched junction bases numbered 1, after V lost 4 bases and J lost 4 bases. The CDR3 is 14 amino acids. The CDR3 protein is CASSKGQGATEAFF. CDR3 bases: TGTGCCAGTAGTAAGGGACAGGGGGCCACTGAAGCTTTCTTT. Using reference TRBV19 and TRBJ1-1 for the parts outside the CDR3, the full variable domain is DGGITQSPKYLFRKEGQNVTLSCEQNLNHDAMYWYRQDPGQGLRLIYYSQIVNDFQKGDIAEGYSVSREKKESFPLTVTSAQKNPTAFYLCASSKGQGATEAFFGQGTRLTVV.

This clone came up once. This same CDR3 is encoded by further DNA sequences in the sample. The J gene is TRBJ2-3, the V gene TRBV4-1; D is unclear. This CDR3 region has 16 residues. Trimming removed 0 bases from V and 4 bases from J, with 14 bases in between. From germline, CDR1 is MGHRA and CDR2 YSYEKL. In DNA, the CDR3 is TGCGCCAGCAGCCAAGATTGGGCCACAACGCCAGATACGCAGTATTTT. Translated: CASSQDWATTPDTQYF.

J is TRBJ2-4 and V is TRBV2; D perhaps matches TRBD1 (6 bases). Germline CDR1 reads SNHLY; CDR2 reads FYNNEI. Deletions cut 3 bases from V and 9 bases from J, with 15 bases between. The CDR3 sequence is 14 residues long. CDR3 bases: TGTGCCAGCAGTGACTGGGGGCCGGGCGGCATTCAGTACTTC. Residues: CASSDWGPGGIQYF.